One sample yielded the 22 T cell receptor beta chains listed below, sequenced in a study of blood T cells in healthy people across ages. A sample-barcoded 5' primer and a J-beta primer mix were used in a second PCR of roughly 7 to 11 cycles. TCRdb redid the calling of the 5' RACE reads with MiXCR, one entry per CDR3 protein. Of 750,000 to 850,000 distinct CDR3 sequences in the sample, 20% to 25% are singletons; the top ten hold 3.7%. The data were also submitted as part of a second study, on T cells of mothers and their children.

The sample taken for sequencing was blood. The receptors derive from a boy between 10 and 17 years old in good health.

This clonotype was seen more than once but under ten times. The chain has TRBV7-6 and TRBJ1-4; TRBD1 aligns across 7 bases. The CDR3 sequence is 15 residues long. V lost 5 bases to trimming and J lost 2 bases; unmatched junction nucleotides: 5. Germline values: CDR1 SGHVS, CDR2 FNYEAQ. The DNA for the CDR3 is TGTGCCAGCAGCCCCGCGGGACAGACTAATGAAAAACTGTTTTTT. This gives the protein CASSPAGQTNEKLFF.

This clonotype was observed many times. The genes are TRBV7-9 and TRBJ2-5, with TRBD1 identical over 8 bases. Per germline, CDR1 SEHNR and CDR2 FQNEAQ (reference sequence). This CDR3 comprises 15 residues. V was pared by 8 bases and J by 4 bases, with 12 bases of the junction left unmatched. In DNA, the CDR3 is TGTGCCAGCCTCCAACCAGGACAGGGAGGAGAGACCCAGTACTTC. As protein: CASLQPGQGGETQYF.

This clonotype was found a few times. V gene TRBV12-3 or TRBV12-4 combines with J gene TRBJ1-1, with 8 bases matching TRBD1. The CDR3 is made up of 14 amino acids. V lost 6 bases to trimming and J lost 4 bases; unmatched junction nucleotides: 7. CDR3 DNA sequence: TGTGCCAGCAGACCGGACAGGGCCCTCACTGAAGCTTTCTTT. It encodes CASRPDRALTEAFF.

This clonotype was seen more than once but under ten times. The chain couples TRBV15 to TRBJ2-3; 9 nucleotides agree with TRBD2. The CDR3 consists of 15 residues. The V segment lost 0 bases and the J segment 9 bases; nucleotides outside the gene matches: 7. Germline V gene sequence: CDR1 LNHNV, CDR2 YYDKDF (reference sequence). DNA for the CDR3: TGTGCCACCAGCAGAGACACCATAGCGGGGGTGACGCAGTATTTT. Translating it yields CATSRDTIAGVTQYF.

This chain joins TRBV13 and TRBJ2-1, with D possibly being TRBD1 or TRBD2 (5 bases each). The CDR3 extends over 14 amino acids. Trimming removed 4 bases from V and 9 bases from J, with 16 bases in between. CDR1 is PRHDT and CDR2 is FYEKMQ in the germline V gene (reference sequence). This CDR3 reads CASSWGSRRGEQFF. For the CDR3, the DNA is TGTGCCAGCAGCTGGGGGAGCCGTCGGGGTGAGCAGTTCTTC.

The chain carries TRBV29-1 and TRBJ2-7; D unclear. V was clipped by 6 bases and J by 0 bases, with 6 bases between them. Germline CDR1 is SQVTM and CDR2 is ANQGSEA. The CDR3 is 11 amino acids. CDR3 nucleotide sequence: TGCAGCGTGGAGTACTCCTACGAGCAGTACTTC. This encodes CSVEYSYEQYF.

CDR3 nucleotides: TGTGCCAGCAGTTTAGCGCGGAGGGGGACTAGCGGGGGCCCCAACGAGCAGTACTTC. The encoded protein is CASSLARRGTSGGPNEQYF. J is TRBJ2-7 and V is TRBV12-3 or TRBV12-4, with 14 bases that match TRBD2. With 0 bases clipped from V and 5 bases from J, the junction kept 12 bases outside the gene matches. The CDR3 is 19 residues long.

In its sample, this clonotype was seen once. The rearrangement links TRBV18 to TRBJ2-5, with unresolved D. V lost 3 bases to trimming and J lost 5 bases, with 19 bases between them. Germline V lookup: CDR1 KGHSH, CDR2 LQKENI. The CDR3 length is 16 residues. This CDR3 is CASSPSWAPPRETQYF. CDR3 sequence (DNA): TGTGCCAGCTCACCCTCCTGGGCACCCCCCCGGGAGACCCAGTACTTC.

CDR3 loop: CASSLRRLTEETQYF. Written as DNA, the CDR3 is TGTGCCAGCAGTTTACGTCGTCTGACAGAAGAGACCCAGTACTTC. This chain connects TRBV28 to TRBJ2-5, with D perhaps TRBD1 (5 bases). V was trimmed by 2 bases and J by 3 bases, leaving 13 bases between them. The CDR3 is made up of 15 amino acids. The germline CDR1 and CDR2 sequences are MDHEN and SYDVKM.

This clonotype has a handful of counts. The CDR3 reads CASSSPGASLEQYF. The CDR3 region has the DNA TGTGCCAGCAGTTCCCCAGGCGCCTCCCTCGAGCAGTACTTC. The chain recombines TRBV28 with TRBJ2-7; D ambiguous. The CDR3 contains 14 residues. V lost 4 bases and J 6 bases, leaving 16 bases between the germline ends. The germline V gene encodes CDR1 MDHEN and CDR2 SYDVKM.

In nucleotides, the CDR3 is TGTGCCAGCGGTGTACAGGGGGCTTCTGAAGCTTTCTTT. As protein: CASGVQGASEAFF. The chain is built from TRBV12-3 or TRBV12-4 and TRBJ1-1, with 9 bases identical to TRBD1. The ends lost 8 bases at V and 6 bases at J; junction bases unmatched: 7. The CDR3 covers 13 residues.

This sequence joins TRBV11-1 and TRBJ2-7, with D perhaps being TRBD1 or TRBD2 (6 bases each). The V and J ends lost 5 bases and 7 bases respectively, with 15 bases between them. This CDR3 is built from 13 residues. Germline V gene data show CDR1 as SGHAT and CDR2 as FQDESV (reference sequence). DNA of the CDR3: TGTGCCAGCAGCCTAGGAGGGGGGCGTGAGCAGTACTTC. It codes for CASSLGGGREQYF.

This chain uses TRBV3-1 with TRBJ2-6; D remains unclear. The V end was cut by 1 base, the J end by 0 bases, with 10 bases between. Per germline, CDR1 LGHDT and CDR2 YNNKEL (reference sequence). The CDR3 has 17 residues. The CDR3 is CASSQGDGHSGANVLTF. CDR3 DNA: TGTGCCAGCAGCCAAGGCGACGGCCACTCTGGGGCCAACGTCCTGACTTTC.

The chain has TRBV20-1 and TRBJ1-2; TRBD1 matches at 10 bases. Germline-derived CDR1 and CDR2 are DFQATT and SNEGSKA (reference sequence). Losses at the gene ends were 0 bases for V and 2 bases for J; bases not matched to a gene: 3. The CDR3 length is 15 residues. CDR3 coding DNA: TGCAGTGCTAGAGATCCGGGACAGGGGAACTATGGCTACACCTTC. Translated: CSARDPGQGNYGYTF.

The CDR3 protein is CSASSHRDRYNEQFF. The CDR3 DNA reads as TGCAGTGCTAGTTCCCACCGGGACAGATACAATGAGCAGTTCTTC. The chain joins TRBV20-1 to TRBJ2-5; the match to TRBD1 covers 7 bases. The DNA end is more similar to TRBJ2-1, so the J call may be wrong. CDR3 length: 15 amino acids. CDR1 DFQATT and CDR2 SNEGSKA come from the germline V gene (reference sequence).

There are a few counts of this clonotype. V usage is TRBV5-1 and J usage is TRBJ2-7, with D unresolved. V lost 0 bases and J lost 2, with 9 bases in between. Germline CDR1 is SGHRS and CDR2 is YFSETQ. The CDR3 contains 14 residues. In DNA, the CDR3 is TGCGCCAGCAGCTTGGAGAACGGCGCCTACGAGCAGTACTTC. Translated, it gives CASSLENGAYEQYF.

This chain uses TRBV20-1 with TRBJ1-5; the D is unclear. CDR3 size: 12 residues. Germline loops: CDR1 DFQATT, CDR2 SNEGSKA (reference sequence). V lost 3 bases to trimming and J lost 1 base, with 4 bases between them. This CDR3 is CSASGSNQPQHF. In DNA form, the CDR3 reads TGCAGTGCTAGCGGGAGCAATCAGCCCCAGCATTTT.

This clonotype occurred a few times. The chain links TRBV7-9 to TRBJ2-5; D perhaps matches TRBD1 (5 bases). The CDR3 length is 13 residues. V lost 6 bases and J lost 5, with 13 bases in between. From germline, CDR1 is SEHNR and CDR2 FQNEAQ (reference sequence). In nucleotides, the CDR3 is TGTGCCAGCAGAATGACAGCCGAGGAGACCCAGTACTTC. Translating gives CASRMTAEETQYF.

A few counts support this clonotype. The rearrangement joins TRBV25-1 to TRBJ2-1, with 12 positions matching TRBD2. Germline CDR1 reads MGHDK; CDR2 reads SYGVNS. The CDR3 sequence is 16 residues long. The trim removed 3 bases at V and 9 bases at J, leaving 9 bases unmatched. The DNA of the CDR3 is TGTGCCAGCAGTGACCCCGTTCTAGCGGGGGGGCCTGAGCAGTTCTTC. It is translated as CASSDPVLAGGPEQFF.

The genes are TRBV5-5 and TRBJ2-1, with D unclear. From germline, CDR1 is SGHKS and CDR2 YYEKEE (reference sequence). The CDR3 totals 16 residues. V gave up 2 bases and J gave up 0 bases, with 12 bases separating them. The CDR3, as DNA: TGTGCCAGCAGCTTTCCCCTCATGGACTCCTACAATGAGCAGTTCTTC. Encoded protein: CASSFPLMDSYNEQFF.

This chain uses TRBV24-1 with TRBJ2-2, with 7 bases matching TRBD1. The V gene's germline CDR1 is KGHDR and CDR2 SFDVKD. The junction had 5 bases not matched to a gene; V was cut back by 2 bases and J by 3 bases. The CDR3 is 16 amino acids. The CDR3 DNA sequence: TGTGCCACCAGTGATTATGGGCAGGGGGACACCGGGGAGCTGTTTTTT. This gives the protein CATSDYGQGDTGELFF.

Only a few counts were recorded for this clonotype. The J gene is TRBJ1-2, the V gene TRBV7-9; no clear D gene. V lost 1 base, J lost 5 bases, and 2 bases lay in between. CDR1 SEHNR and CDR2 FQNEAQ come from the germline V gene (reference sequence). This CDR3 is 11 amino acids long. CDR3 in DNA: TGTGCCAGCAGCTTAGAATATGGCTACACCTTC. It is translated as CASSLEYGYTF.